This entry lists 14 T cell receptor beta chains sequenced from one sample in a study of T cell responses to AZD1222 COVID-19 vaccine. Profiled with immunoSEQ multiplex PCR; TCRdb holds only in-frame clones, not every one. Its clone listing holds about 140,000 clones. Source material: peripheral blood. All receptors derive from an adult in good health.

The V gene is TRBV3-1 (or the pseudogene TRBV3-2), the J gene TRBJ2-7, with D unclear. Germline lookup yields CDR1 LGHDT and CDR2 YNNKEL (reference sequence). This CDR3 spans 13 amino acids. V dropped 3 bases and J dropped 6 bases, with 12 bases sitting between them. CDR3 bases: TGTGCCAGCAGCCAGACAAGGACGGCCGAGCAGTACTTC. Translating it yields CASSQTRTAEQYF.

The V call is TRBV7-2, the J call TRBJ1-2; D not resolved. There are 13 residues in the CDR3. Per germline, CDR1 SGHTA and CDR2 FQGNSA. Trimming took 5 bases from V and 4 from J, leaving 11 bases between them. This chain's CDR3 is CASSAGFGYGYTF. CDR3 DNA sequence: TGTGCCAGCAGCGCAGGATTTGGCTATGGCTACACCTTC.

V and J are TRBV6-1 and TRBJ1-2; D unresolved. CDR1 MNHNS and CDR2 SASEGT come from the germline V gene. Trimming stripped 3 bases from V and 5 bases from J, with 13 bases between. This CDR3 spans 14 amino acids. CDR3 loop: CASSEDKTLYGYTF. CDR3 coding DNA: TGTGCCAGCAGTGAGGATAAGACCCTATATGGCTACACCTTC.

A note on this clone: One end of the junction is discordant with germline, which a read error may explain. This chain uses TRBV6-6 with TRBJ1-2; D may be TRBD1 (6 bases). Germline CDR1 reads MNHNY; CDR2 reads SVGAGI (reference sequence). The CDR3 extends over 16 amino acids. The CDR3 sequence is CASNYGGSGGNYGYTF. The CDR3 bases are TGTGCCAGCAATTACGGTGGCAGTGGGGGCAACTATGGCTACACCTTC.

This chain connects TRBV9 to TRBJ2-3; D is ambiguous. V lost 0 bases and J 0 bases, leaving 5 bases between the germline ends. The CDR3 length is 14 residues. The germline gives CDR1 SGDLS, CDR2 YYNGEE. CDR3 protein: CASSVAGSTDTQYF. The CDR3 nucleotides read TGTGCCAGCAGCGTAGCTGGGAGCACAGATACGCAGTATTTT.

This chain uses TRBV6-5 with TRBJ1-1; D remains ambiguous. The V gene lost 0 bases and the J gene lost 4 bases, with 15 bases spanning the gap. The CDR3 length is 16 residues. Per germline, CDR1 MNHEY and CDR2 SVGAGI. CDR3 residues: CASSYSIGSLSTEAFF. In nucleotides, the CDR3 is TGTGCCAGCAGTTACTCGATAGGCAGTCTATCCACTGAAGCTTTCTTT.

This chain links TRBV4-3 with TRBJ1-3, with D possibly TRBD1 on 5 matching bases. From germline, CDR1 is LGHNA and CDR2 YSLEER. Trimming shortened V by 1 base and J by 0 bases, and 13 bases separated the two germline ends. The CDR3 length is 17 residues. CDR3 coding DNA: TGCGCCAGCAGCCAAGGGGGACCGTCGAGCTCTGGAAACACCATATATTTT. Residues: CASSQGGPSSSGNTIYF.

V and J are TRBV11-2 and TRBJ2-3; D is unresolved. The V gene lost 2 bases and the J gene lost 0 bases, with 9 bases spanning the gap. The V gene's germline CDR1 is SGHAT and CDR2 FQNNGV. This CDR3 spans 15 amino acids. For the CDR3, the DNA is TGTGCCAGCAGCTTATTCGCGGATAGCACAGATACGCAGTATTTT. Its translation is CASSLFADSTDTQYF. Using reference TRBV11-2 and TRBJ2-3 for the parts outside the CDR3, the full variable domain is EAGVAQSPRYKIIEKRQSVAFWCNPISGHATLYWYQQILGQGPKLLIQFQNNGVVDDSQLPKDRFSAERLKGVDSTLKIQPAKLEDSAVYLCASSLFADSTDTQYFGPGTRLTVL.

V and J are TRBV6-5 and TRBJ1-2; weak D call: TRBD1 (5 bases). V lost 10 bases and J lost 4, with 16 bases in between. The CDR3 extends over 13 amino acids. CDR1 MNHEY and CDR2 SVGAGI come from the germline V gene. The CDR3: CATGGGKLYGYTF. CDR3 in DNA: TGTGCCACCGGGGGGGGTAAGCTCTATGGCTACACCTTC.

The chain joins TRBV30 to TRBJ1-4; D not certain. Germline V gene sequence: CDR1 GTSNPN, CDR2 SVGIG (reference sequence). CDR3 length: 14 amino acids. V was clipped by 4 bases and J by 7 bases, with 16 bases between them. For the CDR3, the DNA is TGTGCCTGGACGGACTTAAGAGCGGGTGAAAAACTGTTTTTT. This codes for CAWTDLRAGEKLFF. Full variable domain (rest looked up from reference TRBV30 and TRBJ1-4): SQTIHQWPATLVQPVGSPLSLECTVEGTSNPNLYWYRQAAGRGLQLLFYSVGIGQISSEVPQNLSASRPQDRQFILSSKKLLLSDSGFYLCAWTDLRAGEKLFFGSGTQLSVL.

The V and J genes are TRBV19 and TRBJ1-4; 9 bases align to TRBD1. J gave up 8 bases and V 4 bases, and 11 bases lay outside the gene matches. This CDR3 region has 16 residues. Germline V lookup: CDR1 LNHDA, CDR2 SQIVND (reference sequence). CDR3 coding DNA: TGTGCCAGTAGTAGTCGACCCGGGACAGGGAGGGAAAAACTGTTTTTT. Translated: CASSSRPGTGREKLFF.

The chain couples TRBV6-2 or TRBV6-3 to TRBJ1-5; possible D gene TRBD1, 5 bases. CDR1 is MNHEY, CDR2 SVGEGT, per germline. Between the trimmed V and J ends, which lost 5 bases and 11 bases, there was a span of 10 bases. This CDR3 has 11 amino acids. The CDR3 region has the DNA TGTGCCAGCAGTCAGGGCATGGCCCAGCATTTT. Residues: CASSQGMAQHF.

This chain connects TRBV29-1 to TRBJ1-2; possible D gene TRBD1, 5 bases. Trimming stripped 3 bases from V and 6 bases from J, with 11 bases between. Looked up from germline, CDR1 is SQVTM and CDR2 is ANQGSEA. The CDR3 spans 12 residues. The CDR3 DNA follows: TGCAGCGTTGATGGGGGGAAGGATGGCTACACCTTC. This gives the protein CSVDGGKDGYTF.

V usage is TRBV19 and J usage is TRBJ1-4; the match to TRBD1 covers 8 bases. This CDR3 has 14 residues. Germline V lookup: CDR1 LNHDA, CDR2 SQIVND (reference sequence). Trimming removed 7 bases from V and 7 bases from J; junction bases left unmatched: 8. CDR3 bases: TGTGCCAGTACCCTGACAGGGGAATTTGAAAAACTGTTTTTT. It encodes CASTLTGEFEKLFF.